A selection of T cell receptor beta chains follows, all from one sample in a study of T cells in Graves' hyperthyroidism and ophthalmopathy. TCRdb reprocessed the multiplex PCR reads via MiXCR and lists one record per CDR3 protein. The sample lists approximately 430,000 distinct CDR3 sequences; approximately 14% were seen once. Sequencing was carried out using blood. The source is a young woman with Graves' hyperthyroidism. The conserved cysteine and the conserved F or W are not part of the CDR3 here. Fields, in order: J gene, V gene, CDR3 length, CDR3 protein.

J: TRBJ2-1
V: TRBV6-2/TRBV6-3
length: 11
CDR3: ASSSNSYNEQF

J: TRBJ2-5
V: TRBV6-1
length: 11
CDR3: ASSIPGLQTQY

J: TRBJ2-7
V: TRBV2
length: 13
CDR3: ASSEARFGVYGQY

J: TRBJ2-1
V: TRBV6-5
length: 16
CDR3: ASSYSIPGLGGYNEQF

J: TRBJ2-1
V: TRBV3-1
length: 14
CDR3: ASSQRGGPINNEQF

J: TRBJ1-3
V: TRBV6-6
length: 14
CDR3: ASSYGEASSGNTIY

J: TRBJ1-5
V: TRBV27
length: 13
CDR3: ASSLVGLGNQPQH

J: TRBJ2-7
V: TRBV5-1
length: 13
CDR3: ASSLGTGHSYEQY

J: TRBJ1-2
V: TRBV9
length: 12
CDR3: ASSAGTDVYGYT

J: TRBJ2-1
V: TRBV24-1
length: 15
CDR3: ATSDFSSGSSYNEQF

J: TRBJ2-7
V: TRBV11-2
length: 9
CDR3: ASSLGGLAL

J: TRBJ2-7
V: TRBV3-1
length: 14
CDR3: ASSQGGGRDSYEQY

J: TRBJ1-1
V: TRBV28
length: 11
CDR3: ASSLDGPREAF

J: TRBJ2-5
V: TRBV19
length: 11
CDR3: ASSSQGAKTQY

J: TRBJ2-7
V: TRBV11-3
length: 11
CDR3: TDPPGLVNEQY

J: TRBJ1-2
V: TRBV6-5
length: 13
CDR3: ASSPSQGTVWSYT

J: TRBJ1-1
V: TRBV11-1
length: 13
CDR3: ASRDYDRGNTEAF

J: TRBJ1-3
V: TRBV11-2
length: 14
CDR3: ASSSQTGLSGNTIY

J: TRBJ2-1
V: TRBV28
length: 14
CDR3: ASSSGVAFRYNEQF

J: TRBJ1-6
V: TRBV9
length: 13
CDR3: ASSVGGQGRSPLH

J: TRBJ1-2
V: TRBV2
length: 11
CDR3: ASSEDLGYGYT

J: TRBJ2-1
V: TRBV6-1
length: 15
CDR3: ASSEIAGGNPYNEQF

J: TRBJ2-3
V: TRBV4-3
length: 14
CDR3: ASSRGTSGREVTQY

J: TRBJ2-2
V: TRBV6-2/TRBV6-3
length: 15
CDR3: ASSYLAGGPDTGELF

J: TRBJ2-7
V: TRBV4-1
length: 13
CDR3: ASSRDRDASYEQY

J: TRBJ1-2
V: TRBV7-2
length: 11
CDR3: ASSFKGGSGYT

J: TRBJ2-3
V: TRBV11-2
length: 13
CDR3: ASSLGLRGTDTQY

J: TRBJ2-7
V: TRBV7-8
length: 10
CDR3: ASGTGVDEQY

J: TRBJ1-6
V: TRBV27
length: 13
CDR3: ASSFYRDMNSPLH

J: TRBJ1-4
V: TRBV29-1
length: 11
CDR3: NVAGQPNEKLF

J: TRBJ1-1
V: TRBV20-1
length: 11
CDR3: SARGHLKTEAF

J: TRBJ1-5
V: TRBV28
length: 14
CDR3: ASSLHFGTGKGPQH

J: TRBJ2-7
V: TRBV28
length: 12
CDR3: ASNPGEGGNEQY

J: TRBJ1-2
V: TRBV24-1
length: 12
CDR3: ATSDLRRTYGYT

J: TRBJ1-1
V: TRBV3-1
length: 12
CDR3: ASSHRTGKGEAF